These T cell receptor beta chains were read from a single sample in a study of T cell repertoires in cytomegalovirus infection. TCRdb fed the reads into MiXCR, producing one record per CDR3 protein. The sample lists about 46,000 distinct CDR3 sequences; approximately 20% were seen once. No antigen has been assigned to these receptors. The sequencing sample was made of PBMCs, sequenced either directly or after in vitro stimulation (not recorded which). The source is a human donor in good health (CMV status not recorded). Some clones in this sample may be carry-over from other donors' samples. CDR3s include the opening cysteine and the closing phenylalanine or tryptophan. The D gene is left open where the match is weak. Only some rows state a clone size, as once, few, many or a class for expanded clones.

TRBV7-9,-,TRBJ1-2,many,TGTGCCAGCAGCCTATTGGGGGGCAGGGAATTTGGAGGCTATGGCTACACCTTC,CASSLLGGREFGGYGYTF
TRBV6-1,-,TRBJ2-3,-,TGTGCCAGCAAAAGAGGGGTCACAGATACGCAGTATTTT,CASKRGVTDTQYF
TRBV7-8,-,TRBJ1-2,-,TGTGCCAGCACCCTATTTGAGGGGGGCGGCTATGGCTACACCTTC,CASTLFEGGGYGYTF
TRBV20-1,-,TRBJ2-7,few,TGCAGTGCGGTAGGGTACGAGCAGTACTTC,CSAVGYEQYF
TRBV27,TRBD1,TRBJ2-7,-,TGTGCCAGCAGTTTTGACAGGGGTGCGGACGAGCAGTACTTC,CASSFDRGADEQYF
TRBV6-5,TRBD1,TRBJ1-2,many,TGTGCCAGCAGTTACTCGAGGAAGTCGGGACAGGGCTCTGATGGCTACACCTTC,CASSYSRKSGQGSDGYTF
TRBV6-5,TRBD1,TRBJ2-7,few,TGTGCCAGCAGAGGGGGCCCCTACGAGCAGTACTTC,CASRGGPYEQYF
TRBV20-1,TRBD1,TRBJ2-7,-,TGCAGTGCTAGAAACCCCGACAGGGTCTCCTACGAGCAGTACTTC,CSARNPDRVSYEQYF
TRBV19,TRBD2,TRBJ2-3,-,TGTGCCAGTAGTCGACTAGCGGGAGGACTCACAGATACGCAGTATTTT,CASSRLAGGLTDTQYF
TRBV12-3/TRBV12-4,TRBD1,TRBJ2-2,-,TGTGCCAGCAGTCTACAGGGGTTCGGGGAGCTGTTTTTT,CASSLQGFGELFF
TRBV20-1,-,TRBJ2-3,few,TGCAGTGCCCAAAACCCGGACACAGATACGCAGTATTTT,CSAQNPDTDTQYF
TRBV7-2,TRBD2,TRBJ2-3,many,TGTGCCAGCAGCCCGGTAGCGGGGAGTCGAACAGATACGCAGTATTTT,CASSPVAGSRTDTQYF
TRBV6-5,TRBD2,TRBJ2-7,few,TGTGCCAGCAGTTACCGGGAGGGCCCCTACGAGCAGTACTTC,CASSYREGPYEQYF
TRBV20-1,-,TRBJ1-2,few,TGCAGTGCTAGAGCGGGGGAGGACTATGGCTACACCTTC,CSARAGEDYGYTF
TRBV12-3/TRBV12-4,TRBD1,TRBJ2-7,few,TGTGCCAGCAGTTTTAGGAGGTTAGGACAGGGAAGGGACGAGCAGTACTTC,CASSFRRLGQGRDEQYF
TRBV5-4,-,TRBJ1-2,few,TGTGCCAGCAGCCCTGACAGCGACTATGGCTACACCTTC,CASSPDSDYGYTF
TRBV12-3/TRBV12-4,-,TRBJ2-1,large,TGTGCCAGCAGTTCGACCGTAAGACTGACTCAGTTCTTC,CASSSTVRLTQFF
TRBV11-2,-,TRBJ2-3,once,TGTGCCAGCAGCTTAATTTCGGGGGTTAGACACACGAGAGATACGCAGTATTTT,CASSLISGVRHTRDTQYF
TRBV4-3,-,TRBJ1-2,few,TGCGCCAGCAGCCGGGGGACTAACTATGGCTACACCTTC,CASSRGTNYGYTF
TRBV7-2,-,TRBJ2-2,many,TGTGCCAGCAGCTTAGGTCCGGTTACGAACACCGGGGAGCTGTTTTTT,CASSLGPVTNTGELFF
TRBV2,-,TRBJ1-3,-,TGTGCCAGCAGTGAAGGTCCCTCACGTGTGCGGGGCACCATATATTTT,CASSEGPSRVRGTIYF
TRBV9,-,TRBJ2-7,-,TGTGCCAGCAGCGGAAGAAGTTACGAGCAGTACTTC,CASSGRSYEQYF
TRBV19,-,TRBJ2-1,many,TGTGCCAGTAGTACCTACAATGAGCAGTTCTTC,CASSTYNEQFF
TRBV6-2/TRBV6-3,-,TRBJ2-1,-,TGTGCCAGCAGTCGAGTGGGGAATGAGCAGTTCTTC,CASSRVGNEQFF
TRBV18,-,TRBJ2-7,-,TGTGCCAGCTCACCACCGGCGGGGAGATTCGAGCAGTACTTC,CASSPPAGRFEQYF
TRBV11-2,TRBD2,TRBJ2-1,few,TGTGCCAGCAGCAGGAGCGGGGGGGCCTGGGATGAGCAGTTCTTC,CASSRSGGAWDEQFF
TRBV5-1,TRBD1,TRBJ1-2,-,TGCGCCAGCAGCTACCCGGGACAGGATGGAGGCTACACCTTC,CASSYPGQDGGYTF